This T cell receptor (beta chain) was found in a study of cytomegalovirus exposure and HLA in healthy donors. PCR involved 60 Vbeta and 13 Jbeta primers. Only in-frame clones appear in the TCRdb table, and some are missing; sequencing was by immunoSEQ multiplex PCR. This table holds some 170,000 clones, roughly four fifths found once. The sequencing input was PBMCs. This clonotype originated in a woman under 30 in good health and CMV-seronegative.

The chain's CDR3 is CASTAGGDEQYF. For the CDR3, the DNA is TGTGCCAGCACCGCCGGGGGGGACGAGCAGTACTTC. J is TRBJ2-7 and V is TRBV25-1; 8 nucleotides agree with TRBD2. The CDR3 loop spans 12 amino acids. The germline gives CDR1 MGHDK, CDR2 SYGVNS. With V trimmed by 7 bases and J by 5 bases, 4 bases remained unmatched.